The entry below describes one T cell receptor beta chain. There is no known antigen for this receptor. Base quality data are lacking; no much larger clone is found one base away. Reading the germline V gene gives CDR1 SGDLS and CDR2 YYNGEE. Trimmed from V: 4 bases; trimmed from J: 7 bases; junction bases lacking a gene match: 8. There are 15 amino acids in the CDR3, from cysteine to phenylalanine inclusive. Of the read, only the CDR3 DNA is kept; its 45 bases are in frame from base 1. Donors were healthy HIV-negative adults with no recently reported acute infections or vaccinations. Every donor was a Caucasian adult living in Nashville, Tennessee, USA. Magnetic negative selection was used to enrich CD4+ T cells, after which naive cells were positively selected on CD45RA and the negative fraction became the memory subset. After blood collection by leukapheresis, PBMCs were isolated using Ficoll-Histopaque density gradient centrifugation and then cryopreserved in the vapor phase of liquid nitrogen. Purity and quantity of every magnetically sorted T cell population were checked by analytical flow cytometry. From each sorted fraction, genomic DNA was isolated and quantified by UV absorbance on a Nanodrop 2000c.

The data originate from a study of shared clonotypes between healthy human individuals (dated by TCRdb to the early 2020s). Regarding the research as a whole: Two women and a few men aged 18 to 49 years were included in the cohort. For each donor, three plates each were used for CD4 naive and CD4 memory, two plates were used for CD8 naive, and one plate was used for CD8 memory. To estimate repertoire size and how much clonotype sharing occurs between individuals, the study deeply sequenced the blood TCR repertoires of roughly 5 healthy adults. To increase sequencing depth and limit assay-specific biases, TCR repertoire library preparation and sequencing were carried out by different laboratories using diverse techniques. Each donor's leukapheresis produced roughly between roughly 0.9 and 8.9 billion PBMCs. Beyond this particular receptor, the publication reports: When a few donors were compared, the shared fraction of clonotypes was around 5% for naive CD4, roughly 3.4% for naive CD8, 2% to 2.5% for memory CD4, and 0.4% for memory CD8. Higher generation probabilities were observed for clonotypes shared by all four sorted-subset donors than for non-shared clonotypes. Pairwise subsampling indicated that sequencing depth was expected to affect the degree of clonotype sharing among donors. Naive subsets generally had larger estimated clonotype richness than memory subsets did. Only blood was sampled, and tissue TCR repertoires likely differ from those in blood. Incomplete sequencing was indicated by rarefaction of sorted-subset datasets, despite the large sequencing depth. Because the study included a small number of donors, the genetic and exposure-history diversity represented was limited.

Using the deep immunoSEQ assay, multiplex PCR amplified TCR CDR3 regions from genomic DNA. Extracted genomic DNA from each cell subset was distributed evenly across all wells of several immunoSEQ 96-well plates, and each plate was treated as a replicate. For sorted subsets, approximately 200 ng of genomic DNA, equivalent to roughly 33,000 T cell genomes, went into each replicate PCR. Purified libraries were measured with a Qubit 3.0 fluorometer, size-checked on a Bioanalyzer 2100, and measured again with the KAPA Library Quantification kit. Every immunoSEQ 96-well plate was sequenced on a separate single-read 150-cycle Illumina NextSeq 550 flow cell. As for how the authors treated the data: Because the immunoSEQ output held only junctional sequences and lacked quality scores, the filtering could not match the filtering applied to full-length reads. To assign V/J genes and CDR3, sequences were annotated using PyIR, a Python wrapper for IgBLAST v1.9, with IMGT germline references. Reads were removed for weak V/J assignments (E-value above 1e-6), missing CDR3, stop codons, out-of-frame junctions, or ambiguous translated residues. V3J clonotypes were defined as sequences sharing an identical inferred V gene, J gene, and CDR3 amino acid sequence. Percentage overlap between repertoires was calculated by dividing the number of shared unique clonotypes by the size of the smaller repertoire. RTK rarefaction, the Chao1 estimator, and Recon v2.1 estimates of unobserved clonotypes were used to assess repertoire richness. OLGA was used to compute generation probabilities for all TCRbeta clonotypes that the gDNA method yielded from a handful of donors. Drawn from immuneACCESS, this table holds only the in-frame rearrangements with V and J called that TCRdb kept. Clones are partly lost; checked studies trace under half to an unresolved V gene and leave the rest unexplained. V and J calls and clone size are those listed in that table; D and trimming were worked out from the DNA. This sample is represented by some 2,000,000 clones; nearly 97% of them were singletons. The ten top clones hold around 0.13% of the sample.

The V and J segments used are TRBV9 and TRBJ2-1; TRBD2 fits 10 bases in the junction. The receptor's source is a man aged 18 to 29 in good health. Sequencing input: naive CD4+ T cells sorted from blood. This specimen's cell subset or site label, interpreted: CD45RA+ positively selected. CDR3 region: CASSQNSGGFNEQFF. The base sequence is TGTGCCAGCAGCCAGAATAGCGGGGGGTTTAATGAGCAGTTCTTC.